This record covers a single T cell receptor (beta chain). Its target is not known. This record belongs to a study of TIL therapy for anti-PD-1-resistant metastatic lung cancer. Study context: Patients had a median age of approximately 56 years (range about 35-85). Most patients had lung adenocarcinoma. Broader study findings: Infused TIL clonotypes partially replaced the baseline blood repertoire, then decayed over months.

The time point is: pre-treatment sample, taken before nivolumab and TIL therapy. The libraries were made with immunoSEQ v3. Generated by immunoSEQ multiplex PCR, the TCRdb table keeps only in-frame clones and is missing some. There are tens of thousands of clones in the sample; approximately 83% occur only once, and approximately 5.1% lies in the top ten. The material sequenced was blood, taken at baseline. This TCR was sampled from a person aged 25 to 79 with non-small cell lung cancer.

DNA of the CDR3: TGTGCCAGCAGCGGAGACAGTGGGGCCCAGGTCTACAATGAGCAGTTCTTC. Its protein product is CASSGDSGAQVYNEQFF. This chain joins TRBV7-2 and TRBJ2-1; weak D call: TRBD1 (5 bases). The CDR3 is 17 amino acids. The germline gives CDR1 SGHTA, CDR2 FQGNSA. V was clipped by 5 bases and J by 3 bases, with 20 bases between them.